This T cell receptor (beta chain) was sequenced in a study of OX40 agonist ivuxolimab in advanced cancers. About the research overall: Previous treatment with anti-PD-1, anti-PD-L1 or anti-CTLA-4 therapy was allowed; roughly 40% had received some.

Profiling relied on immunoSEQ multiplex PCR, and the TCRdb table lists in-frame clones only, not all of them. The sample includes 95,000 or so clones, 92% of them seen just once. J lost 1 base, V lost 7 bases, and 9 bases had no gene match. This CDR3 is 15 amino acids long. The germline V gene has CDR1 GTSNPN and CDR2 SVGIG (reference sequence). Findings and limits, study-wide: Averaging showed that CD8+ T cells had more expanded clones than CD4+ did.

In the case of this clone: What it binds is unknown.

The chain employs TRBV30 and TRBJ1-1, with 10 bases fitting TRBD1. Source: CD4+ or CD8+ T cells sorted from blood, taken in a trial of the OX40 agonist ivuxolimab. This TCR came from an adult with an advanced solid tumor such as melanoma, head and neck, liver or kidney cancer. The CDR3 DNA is TGTGCCTCGCATCCGGGACAGGGGTCGAACACTGAAGCTTTCTTT. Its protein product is CASHPGQGSNTEAFF.